The present TCR beta chain was sequenced within a study of T cell responses to AZD1222 COVID-19 vaccine. Study at large: Second-dose schedules of about 4 or about 12 weeks were combined. Whole-study results and caveats: In a largely white British group with more females than males, clonal diversity was possibly underestimated. Repertoire sampling occurred only after the peak T cell response. Nearly half of spike-specific TCRs reportedly target unmutated variant regions.

Measured with immunoSEQ multiplex PCR; TCRdb has only the in-frame clones, and not every one. The sample has over 65,000 clones; approximately 87% are singletons. About this clone itself: No antigen is known for it.

Germline CDR1 is LNHNV and CDR2 is YYDKDF (reference sequence). This CDR3 comprises 15 residues. Trimming removed 1 base from V and 2 bases from J, with 12 bases in between. V usage is TRBV15 and J usage is TRBJ2-7, with D perhaps TRBD1 (6 bases). Sequenced material: peripheral blood, taken on day 0 of AZD1222 vaccination. This clonotype originated in an adult in good health. Here the CDR3 DNA reads TGTGCCACCAGCAGAGCAGTACAGGGAACCTACGAGCAGTACTTC. Translating it yields CATSRAVQGTYEQYF.